Below, 22 T cell receptor beta chains from the same sample are listed, as sequenced in a study of blood T cell repertoires in COVID-19. The table came from immunoSEQ multiplex PCR; TCRdb's copy has only in-frame clones and leaves some out. The sample carries approximately 120,000 clones, roughly 82% recorded once. Material: peripheral blood. The receptors were sampled from an elderly woman with active or convalescent COVID-19.

The chain has TRBV6-5 and TRBJ2-7; 7 bases match TRBD1. The germline V gene encodes CDR1 MNHEY and CDR2 SVGAGI. Trimming at V came to 5 bases and at J to 2 bases, leaving 9 bases not matched to a gene. CDR3 length: 15 residues. CDR3 region: CASSLRRTGPYEQYF. CDR3 sequence (DNA): TGTGCCAGCAGTCTCCGAAGGACAGGCCCCTACGAGCAGTACTTC.

The rearrangement links TRBV28 to TRBJ2-3; the D gene is possibly TRBD1 (5 bases). Trimming stripped 7 bases from V and 0 bases from J, with 17 bases between. In germline, CDR1 is MDHEN, CDR2 SYDVKM. This CDR3 is built from 16 residues. The CDR3: CASTSPGQGSTDTQYF. The CDR3 nucleotides are TGTGCCAGCACGTCACCTGGGCAGGGTAGCACAGATACGCAGTATTTT.

This chain uses TRBV7-2 with TRBJ1-5; 7 bases match TRBD1. V lost 1 base, J lost 6 bases, and 6 bases stayed unmatched. CDR3 length: 15 amino acids. The germline gives CDR1 SGHTA, CDR2 FQGNSA. CDR3 region: CASSLGAGGSQPQHF. CDR3 coding DNA: TGTGCCAGCAGCTTAGGGGCAGGGGGAAGTCAGCCCCAGCATTTT.

The chain uses TRBV5-3 and TRBJ2-7; 14 bases line up with TRBD2. TRBV5-3 is annotated as an ORF whose role is uncertain. Trimming at V came to 4 bases and at J to 5 bases, leaving 14 bases not matched to a gene. CDR3 length equals 18 residues. The CDR3 spells CARSPGTSGSKGSHEQYF. The CDR3 bases are TGTGCCAGAAGCCCAGGGACTAGCGGGAGCAAGGGGTCCCACGAGCAGTACTTC.

J is TRBJ2-6 and V is TRBV2; D uncertain. This CDR3 contains 15 residues. Trimming shortened V by 2 bases and J by 0 bases, and 5 bases separated the two germline ends. Per germline, CDR1 SNHLY and CDR2 FYNNEI. This chain's CDR3 is CASSEQFSGANVLTF. The CDR3 DNA reads TGTGCCAGCAGTGAACAGTTCTCTGGGGCCAACGTCCTGACTTTC.

The chain links TRBV28 to TRBJ2-2; D possibly corresponds to TRBD2 (6 bases). Germline CDR1 MDHEN, CDR2 SYDVKM. With 5 bases removed from V and 4 bases from J, the gap between germline ends came to 14 bases. This CDR3 has 15 residues. The CDR3 region is CASSLGGDSTGELFF. The CDR3 DNA follows: TGTGCCAGCAGTCTAGGCGGGGATTCCACCGGGGAGCTGTTTTTT.

The rearrangement links TRBV4-1 to TRBJ2-7; 10 nucleotides align to TRBD1. V lost 3 bases to trimming and J lost 2 bases; unmatched junction nucleotides: 7. Germline CDR1 MGHRA, CDR2 YSYEKL. The CDR3 is 16 amino acids. DNA for the CDR3: TGCGCCAGCAGCCAGGGCGCGACAGGGGGCGCCTACGAGCAGTACTTC. Translation: CASSQGATGGAYEQYF.

This sequence joins TRBV6-5 and TRBJ1-4, with D possibly matching TRBD1 (6 bases). The CDR3 length is 15 residues. Trimming cost V 7 bases and J 0 bases, with 12 bases left between them. Germline CDR1 MNHEY, CDR2 SVGAGI. Here the CDR3 reads CASTSGQPTNEKLFF. The CDR3 coding sequence is TGTGCCAGCACCTCGGGACAACCAACTAATGAAAAACTGTTTTTT.

Written as DNA, the CDR3 is TGTGCCAGCAGCTTGGGACAGGGACGCAGCGAGCAGTACTTC. Residues: CASSLGQGRSEQYF. V and J are TRBV9 and TRBJ2-7; 9 bases are a match to TRBD1. This CDR3 is 14 amino acids long. V shed 4 bases, J shed 6 bases, and the junction held 8 bases outside the gene matches. Looked up from germline, CDR1 is SGDLS and CDR2 is YYNGEE. The whole variable domain, remainder taken from reference TRBV9 and TRBJ2-7, is DSGVTQTPKHLITATGQRVTLRCSPRSGDLSVYWYQQSLDQGLQFLIQYYNGEERAKGNILERFSAQQFPDLHSELNLSSLELGDSALYFCASSLGQGRSEQYFGPGTRLTVT.

CDR3 protein: CASSARGLGTDTQYF. Written as DNA, the CDR3 is TGTGCCAGCAGCGCCAGGGGGCTTGGCACAGATACGCAGTATTTT. The chain joins TRBV11-2 to TRBJ2-3, with 8 bases lining up with TRBD1. The CDR3 is made up of 15 amino acids. V lost 5 bases and J lost 1; bases outside the gene matches: 5. Germline assignment: CDR1 SGHAT and CDR2 FQNNGV.

The chain links TRBV18 to TRBJ2-2; D may be TRBD1 (6 bases). Trimming took off 6 bases at V and 3 bases at J, with 14 bases between the two ends. The CDR3 has 15 amino acids. Germline values: CDR1 KGHSH, CDR2 LQKENI. This CDR3 is CASSPNEGDTGELFF. DNA of the CDR3: TGTGCCAGCTCTCCCAACGAGGGGGACACCGGGGAGCTGTTTTTT.

The chain recombines TRBV19 with TRBJ1-2, with a weak D call TRBD1 (6 bases). V shed 4 bases and J shed 5 bases, with 8 bases lying between them. CDR3 size: 12 residues. CDR1 LNHDA and CDR2 SQIVND come from the germline V gene (reference sequence). The CDR3 is CASSKQGYGYTF. The CDR3 nucleotides read TGTGCCAGTAGTAAACAGGGTTATGGCTACACCTTC. The entire variable domain, with the rest obtained from reference TRBV19 and TRBJ1-2, is as follows: DGGITQSPKYLFRKEGQNVTLSCEQNLNHDAMYWYRQDPGQGLRLIYYSQIVNDFQKGDIAEGYSVSREKKESFPLTVTSAQKNPTAFYLCASSKQGYGYTFGSGTRLTVV.

The chain combines TRBV5-1 with TRBJ2-2, with TRBD1 matching over 9 bases. The CDR3 totals 16 residues. Per the germline V gene, CDR1 is SGHRS and CDR2 is YFSETQ. V lost 4 bases, J lost 1 base, and 5 bases stayed unmatched. Here the CDR3 reads CASSPTTGGNTGELFF. The CDR3 DNA is TGCGCCAGCAGCCCAACGACAGGGGGGAACACCGGGGAGCTGTTTTTT. The variable domain in full, with the rest retrieved from reference TRBV5-1 and TRBJ2-2, is KAGVTQTPRYLIKTRGQQVTLSCSPISGHRSVSWYQQTPGQGLQFLFEYFSETQRNKGNFPGRFSGRQFSNSRSEMNVSTLELGDSALYLCASSPTTGGNTGELFFGEGSRLTVL.

V usage is TRBV18 and J usage is TRBJ1-1, with unresolved D. Germline V gives CDR1 KGHSH, CDR2 LQKENI. The length of the CDR3 is 14 residues. Trimming removed 5 bases from V and 6 bases from J, with 16 bases in between. For the CDR3, the DNA is TGTGCCAGCTCATCCCGCAGAGACAATCCTGAAGCTTTCTTT. This translates into CASSSRRDNPEAFF.

The rearrangement links TRBV7-3 to TRBJ2-5; maybe TRBD1 (5 bases). The V and J ends lost 5 bases and 0 bases respectively, with 7 bases between them. Per germline, CDR1 SGHTA and CDR2 FQGTGA. The CDR3 length is 13 residues. CDR3 protein: CASSMDNQETQYF. CDR3 sequence (DNA): TGTGCCAGCAGCATGGACAACCAAGAGACCCAGTACTTC.

Comment on this clone: Distinct nucleotide sequences in the sample also encode this CDR3. This chain uses TRBV27 with TRBJ1-6, with TRBD1 as a possible D gene (5 bases). The CDR3 is 15 amino acids. The V end lost 2 bases, the J end lost 7 bases, and 12 bases lay between the germline ends. CDR1 and CDR2 (germline): MNHEY, SMNVEV (reference sequence). CDR3 sequence (DNA): TGTGCCAGCAGTTTAAGCTCTCAGGGAAATTCACCCCTCCACTTT. It encodes CASSLSSQGNSPLHF.

The rearrangement links TRBV10-3 to TRBJ2-1; no definite D call. Germline V gene lookup returns CDR1 ENHRY and CDR2 SYGVKD. The V end lost 6 bases, the J end lost 0 bases, and 12 bases lay between the germline ends. The CDR3 is 15 amino acids. CDR3 protein: CAIRKNADSYNEQFF. The CDR3 DNA reads TGTGCCATCAGGAAGAATGCGGACTCCTACAATGAGCAGTTCTTC.

The chain has TRBV27 and TRBJ2-5, with 15 bases matching TRBD2. Looked up from germline, CDR1 is MNHEY and CDR2 is SMNVEV (reference sequence). Trimming at V came to 5 bases and at J to 5 bases, leaving 6 bases not matched to a gene. This CDR3 spans 16 amino acids. The CDR3 is CASSPRTSGRGETQYF. In nucleotides, the CDR3 is TGTGCCAGCAGTCCAAGGACTAGCGGGAGGGGGGAGACCCAGTACTTC.

V is TRBV19 and J is TRBJ1-1; 8 nucleotides line up with TRBD1. From germline, CDR1 is LNHDA and CDR2 SQIVND (reference sequence). Trimming removed 3 bases from V and 1 base from J; junction bases left unmatched: 4. The CDR3 is made up of 15 amino acids. CDR3 region: CASSIVGTGNTEAFF. Written as DNA, the CDR3 is TGTGCCAGTAGTATTGTTGGGACAGGGAACACTGAAGCTTTCTTT.

This clone turned up a few times. V gene TRBV4-1 combines with J gene TRBJ1-3; D is possibly TRBD1 (6 bases). Germline V gene lookup returns CDR1 MGHRA and CDR2 YSYEKL. CDR3 size: 17 residues. Trimming pared 1 base from V and 6 bases from J, leaving 19 bases between. Here the CDR3 reads CASSQGLLRGPENTIYF. In DNA, the CDR3 is TGCGCCAGCAGCCAAGGTCTTCTCAGGGGCCCTGAAAACACCATATATTTT.

The rearrangement links TRBV5-8 to TRBJ1-1; TRBD1 might be the D (6 bases). Germline CDR1 and CDR2: SGHTS and YDEGEE. This CDR3 spans 14 amino acids. Trimming cost V 0 bases and J 5 bases, with 11 bases left between them. CDR3 nucleotide sequence: TGTGCCAGCAGCTTGGTAGGACAGCGTACTGAAGCTTTCTTT. It yields the protein CASSLVGQRTEAFF.

This chain connects TRBV28 to TRBJ2-2, with 7 positions matching TRBD2. Germline V gives CDR1 MDHEN, CDR2 SYDVKM. V was pared by 8 bases and J by 7 bases, with 13 bases of the junction left unmatched. The CDR3 extends over 15 amino acids. CDR3 region: CASFLGSSGNGELFF. The CDR3 bases are TGTGCCAGCTTCTTAGGGTCTAGCGGAAACGGGGAGCTGTTTTTT.